In this sample, the clone carrying this TCR beta chain turned up many times. Its target is unknown. Template material for amplifying TCR beta CDR3 regions consisted of RNA transcripts. First-round RT-PCR of the TCR CDR3 relied on the HTBI primer set. TCRdb called the multiplex PCR reads again in MiXCR, with one record for every CDR3 protein. Counted here are 200,000 to 250,000 distinct CDR3 sequences, 17% occurring once; the ten biggest clones make up around 52%. The data derive from a study of T cells in Graves' hyperthyroidism and ophthalmopathy. Whole-study results and caveats: Before onset, ophthalmopathy was predicted by the model a median roughly 6.8 months earlier. In blood, most of the thyroid clonotypes expanded above 0.001 were also present. Stable hyperthyroidism was separated from ophthalmopathy by a model based on 13 V-J features.

Each diagnosis was grounded in clinical symptoms, serum thyroxine and TRAb, thyroid ultrasound, and orbital computed tomography. This receptor was taken from a man aged 50 to 60 with Graves' hyperthyroidism. Specimen: blood.

Here the CDR3 DNA reads TGTGCCTGGGGACATTACGGAGAGACCCAGTACTTC. Translated: CAWGHYGETQYF. The chain couples TRBV30 to TRBJ2-5, with D possibly TRBD1 on 5 matching bases. Germline CDR1 GTSNPN, CDR2 SVGIG (reference sequence). CDR3 length: 12 amino acids. The V and J ends lost 5 bases and 4 bases respectively, with 11 bases between them.